The clone carrying this TCR beta chain was detected only a few times. This entry belongs to a study of CD8 T cells in ankylosing spondylitis. Germline V lookup: CDR1 SGHNT, CDR2 YYREEE (reference sequence). Trimming took 4 bases from V and 9 from J, leaving 17 bases between them. CDR3 length: 14 residues. One entry per CDR3 protein, called by TCRdb with MiXCR from the 5' RACE reads. The sample yields about 33,000 distinct CDR3 sequences, 12% to 15% seen once. The V gene is TRBV5-4, the J gene TRBJ2-1, with a possible D match to TRBD1 (6 bases). The specimen sequenced was blood. The clonotype originates from a male donor with ankylosing spondylitis or in good health (not recorded which). CDR3 bases: TGTGCCAGCAGCGGCCCACAGGGTGGGATTGAGCAGTTCTTC. Amino acid sequence: CASSGPQGGIEQFF.